This T cell receptor (beta chain) came from a study of blood T cell repertoires in COVID-19. Study information: Collection of acute and convalescent COVID-19 samples took place in the United States, Italy and Spain.

The CDR3 contains 14 residues. CDR1 SGHTA and CDR2 FQGNSA come from the germline V gene. Germline trimming cut 6 bases from V and 2 bases from J; bases unmatched to any gene: 7. Using immunoSEQ multiplex PCR, the repertoire was profiled, and TCRdb retains in-frame clones only, with some absent. The table records approximately 350,000 clones, around 80% of them present only once. The V call is TRBV7-2, the J call TRBJ2-7, with TRBD1 identical over 7 bases. The receptor's source is a young man with active or convalescent COVID-19. Material for sequencing was peripheral blood. CDR3 nucleotides: TGTGCCAGCAGTGTAAGGGACAGCACCTACGAGCAGTACTTC. This sequence encodes CASSVRDSTYEQYF.